This T cell receptor (beta chain) stems from a study of T cell responses to AZD1222 COVID-19 vaccine. This table comes from immunoSEQ multiplex PCR, and its TCRdb copy is limited to in-frame clones, with some not included. Here the sample spans some 150,000 clones, around 90% being singletons. The source is an adult in good health. Here the sequenced sample was peripheral blood, taken on day 0 of AZD1222 vaccination.

DNA of the CDR3: TGTGCCAGCAGCTCACGACCGGGTGAGCAGTACTTC. Its protein product is CASSSRPGEQYF. This rearrangement joins TRBV9 to TRBJ2-7; no clear D gene. V was cut by 4 bases and J by 7 bases, with 12 bases left in between. The CDR3 length is 12 residues. The germline gives CDR1 SGDLS, CDR2 YYNGEE.